This T cell receptor beta chain is from a study of blood T cell repertoires in COVID-19. Overall study context: Samples of COVID-19 (acute and convalescent) were obtained from the United States, Italy and Spain.

Profiling relied on immunoSEQ multiplex PCR, and the TCRdb table lists in-frame clones only, not all of them. The sample consists of around 250,000 clones, approximately 90% of them appearing once. Per the germline V gene, CDR1 is SGHNT and CDR2 is YYREEE (reference sequence). V lost 6 bases, J lost 2 bases, and 8 bases lay in between. CDR3 length: 12 residues. Participant age was about 18 to 95 years, and participants resided in about two dozen US areas. V and J are TRBV5-4 and TRBJ1-2, with D hard to call. Sequencing input: PBMCs or T cells enriched from blood (not recorded which). The receptor's source is a human donor in a cohort exposed to, infected with or recovered from COVID-19 (not recorded which). The donor label of this sample is uncertain. The CDR3 reads CASTESNYGYTF. The CDR3 coding sequence is TGTGCCAGCACGGAGTCGAACTATGGCTACACCTTC.